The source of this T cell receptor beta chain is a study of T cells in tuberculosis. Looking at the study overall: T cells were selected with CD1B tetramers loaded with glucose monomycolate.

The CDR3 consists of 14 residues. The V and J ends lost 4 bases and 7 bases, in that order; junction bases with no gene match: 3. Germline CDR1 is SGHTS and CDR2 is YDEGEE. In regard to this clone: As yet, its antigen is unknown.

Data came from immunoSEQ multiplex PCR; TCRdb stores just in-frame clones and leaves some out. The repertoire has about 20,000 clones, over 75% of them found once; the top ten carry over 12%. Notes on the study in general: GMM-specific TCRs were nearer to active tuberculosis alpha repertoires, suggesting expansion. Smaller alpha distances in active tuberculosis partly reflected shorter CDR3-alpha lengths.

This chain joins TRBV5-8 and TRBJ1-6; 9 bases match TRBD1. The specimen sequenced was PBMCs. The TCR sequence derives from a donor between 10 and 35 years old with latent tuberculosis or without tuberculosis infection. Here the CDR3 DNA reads TGTGCCAGCAGCGGAGACAGGGGGAATTCACCCCTCCACTTT. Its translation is CASSGDRGNSPLHF.